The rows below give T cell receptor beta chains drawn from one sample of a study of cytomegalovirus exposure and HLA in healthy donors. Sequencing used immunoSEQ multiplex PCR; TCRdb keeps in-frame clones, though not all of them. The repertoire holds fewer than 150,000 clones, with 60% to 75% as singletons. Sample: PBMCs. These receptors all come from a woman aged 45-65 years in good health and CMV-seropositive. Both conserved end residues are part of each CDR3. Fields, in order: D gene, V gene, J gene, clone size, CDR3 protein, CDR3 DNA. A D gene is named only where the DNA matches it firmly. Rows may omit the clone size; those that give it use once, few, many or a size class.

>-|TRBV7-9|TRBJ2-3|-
CASAGTPTDTQYF
TGTGCCAGCGCCGGGACACCCACAGATACGCAGTATTTT
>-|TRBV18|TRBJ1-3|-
CASSPQATGNTIYF
TGTGCCAGCTCCCCCCAGGCCACTGGAAACACCATATATTTT
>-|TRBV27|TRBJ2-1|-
CSSSSRGVPVSEQFF
TGTTCCAGCAGTTCCCGGGGAGTACCGGTCAGTGAGCAGTTCTTC
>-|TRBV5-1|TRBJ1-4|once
CAPPEGLFF
TGCGCCCCCCCCGAGGGACTGTTTTTT
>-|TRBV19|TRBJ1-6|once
CASSIRAGASPLHF
TGTGCCAGTAGTATTAGGGCAGGGGCATCACCCCTCCACTTT
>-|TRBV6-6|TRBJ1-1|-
CASRRGLLNTEAFF
TGTGCCAGCCGAAGGGGTTTATTGAACACTGAAGCTTTCTTT
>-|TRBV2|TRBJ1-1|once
CASSEASGRWDTEAFF
TGTGCCAGCAGTGAAGCGTCGGGTCGGTGGGACACTGAAGCTTTCTTT
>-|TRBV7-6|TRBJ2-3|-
CASSRTGPNTQYF
TGTGCCAGCAGCCGAACAGGGCCAAATACGCAGTATTTT
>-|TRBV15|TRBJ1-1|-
CATSRDTGEAFF
TGTGCCACCAGCAGAGATACGGGGGAAGCTTTCTTT
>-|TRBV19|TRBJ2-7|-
CASRLSGAGVHEQYF
TGTGCCAGTAGACTCTCCGGGGCAGGGGTCCACGAGCAGTACTTC
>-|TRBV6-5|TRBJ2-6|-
CASSPGLEGANVLTF
TGTGCCAGCAGTCCCGGGTTGGAGGGGGCCAACGTCCTGACTTTC
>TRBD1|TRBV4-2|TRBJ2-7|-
CASSQQDRSYEQYF
TGTGCCAGCAGCCAGCAGGACAGGTCCTACGAGCAGTACTTC
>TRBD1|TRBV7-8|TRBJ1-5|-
CASTSDRTDQPQHF
TGTGCCAGCACCTCGGACAGGACTGATCAGCCCCAGCATTTT
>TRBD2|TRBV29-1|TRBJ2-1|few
CSVGLGGGTNEQFF
TGCAGCGTAGGACTCGGGGGGGGAACGAATGAGCAGTTCTTC
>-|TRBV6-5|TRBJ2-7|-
CATAGRRGNSYEQYF
TGTGCTACGGCGGGGCGCAGGGGGAACTCCTACGAGCAGTACTTC
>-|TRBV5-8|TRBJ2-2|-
CASSWSVTGELFF
TGTGCCAGCAGTTGGTCGGTCACCGGGGAGCTGTTTTTT
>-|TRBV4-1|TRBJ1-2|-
CASSQGNRVYGYTF
TGCGCCAGCAGCCAAGGAAACAGGGTCTATGGCTACACCTTC
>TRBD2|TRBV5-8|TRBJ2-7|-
CASSLQGLPDEQYF
TGTGCCAGCAGCTTGCAGGGACTACCCGACGAGCAGTACTTC
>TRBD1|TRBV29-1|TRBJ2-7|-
CSVVPGTGLYEQYF
TGCAGCGTTGTCCCAGGGACAGGGCTCTACGAGCAGTACTTC
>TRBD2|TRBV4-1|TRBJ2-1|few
CASSQAHSGGTGLEQFF
TGCGCCAGCAGCCAGGCTCATAGCGGGGGGACGGGGCTTGAGCAGTTCTTC
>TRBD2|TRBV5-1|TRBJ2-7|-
CASSPSAGPSYEQYF
TGCGCCAGCAGCCCGTCAGCGGGGCCCTCCTACGAGCAGTACTTC
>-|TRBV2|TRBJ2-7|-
CASSILSGSYEQYF
TGTGCCAGCAGTATATTGTCGGGGTCCTACGAGCAGTACTTC
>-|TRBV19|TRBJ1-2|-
CASSRVTGNYGYTF
TGTGCCAGTAGTAGGGTCACAGGGAACTATGGCTACACCTTC
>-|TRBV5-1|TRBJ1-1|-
CASSLAGQGGGTEAFF
TGCGCCAGCAGCTTGGCCGGGCAGGGAGGAGGGACTGAAGCTTTCTTT
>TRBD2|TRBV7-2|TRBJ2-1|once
CASSSSGANEQFF
TGTGCCAGCAGCTCTAGCGGGGCTAATGAGCAGTTCTTC
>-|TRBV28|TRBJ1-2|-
CASRLGGMGGYTF
TGTGCCAGCAGACTGGGGGGTATGGGGGGCTACACCTTC
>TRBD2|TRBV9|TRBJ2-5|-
CASSVLLGGGPGTQYF
TGTGCCAGCAGCGTTCTTCTCGGCGGGGGGCCGGGGACCCAGTACTTC
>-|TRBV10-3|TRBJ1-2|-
CAISEGQRDGYTF
TGTGCCATCAGTGAGGGACAGAGGGATGGCTACACCTTC